Listed here are 6 T cell receptor beta chains from one sample, sequenced in a study of control samples from healthy donors and cancer patients. Using immunoSEQ multiplex PCR, the repertoire was profiled, and TCRdb retains in-frame clones only, with some absent. The data contain about 160,000 clones, 90% to 95% of them singletons. Sequencing used blood. The receptors come from a woman aged 25 to 39 in good health.

V is TRBV7-9 and J is TRBJ2-5, with TRBD1 matching over 8 bases. V lost 6 bases, J lost 1 base, and 4 bases stayed unmatched. The germline V gene has CDR1 SEHNR and CDR2 FQNEAQ (reference sequence). The length of the CDR3 is 14 residues. The CDR3 region is CASSLTGGQETQYF. In nucleotides, the CDR3 is TGTGCCAGCAGTCTTACAGGGGGCCAAGAGACCCAGTACTTC.

This clone was recorded once. The chain is built from TRBV2 and TRBJ2-3, with TRBD2 matching over 7 bases. CDR3 length: 13 residues. J lost 6 bases, V lost 2 bases, and 2 bases had no gene match. The germline CDR1 and CDR2 sequences are SNHLY and FYNNEI. The CDR3 DNA follows: TGTGCCAGCAGTGAACGGCGGGGGGATACGCAGTATTTT. This translates into CASSERRGDTQYF.

This clone has only one observation. The rearrangement links TRBV28 to TRBJ1-3; TRBD1 aligns across 7 bases. Trimming took 8 bases from V and 2 from J; bases not matched to a gene: 3. The CDR3 is 13 amino acids. CDR1 and CDR2 (germline): MDHEN, SYDVKM. The CDR3 loop is CASLTGAGNTIYF. The CDR3 bases are TGTGCCAGCTTAACAGGGGCTGGAAACACCATATATTTT.

The chain couples TRBV6-6 to TRBJ1-3; D not certain. The CDR3 has 13 amino acids. Germline V CDR1 and CDR2: MNHNY, SVGAGI (reference sequence). V dropped 4 bases and J dropped 2 bases, with 6 bases sitting between them. The CDR3 loop is CASSWQPGNTIYF. CDR3 sequence (DNA): TGTGCCAGCAGTTGGCAGCCTGGAAACACCATATATTTT.

The gene calls are TRBV6-5 and TRBJ1-2; possible D gene TRBD1, 5 bases. Trimming cost V 7 bases and J 0 bases, with 15 bases left between them. The CDR3 covers 15 residues. Germline V gives CDR1 MNHEY, CDR2 SVGAGI. The CDR3 region is CASTRSGGANYGYTF. Written as DNA, the CDR3 is TGTGCCAGCACTAGATCGGGGGGAGCTAACTATGGCTACACCTTC.

The chain couples TRBV5-4 to TRBJ1-2; D might be TRBD1 (5 bases). The CDR3 sequence is 14 residues long. The ends were cut back, 2 bases at V and 3 bases at J, with 11 bases in the middle. Per the germline V gene, CDR1 is SGHNT and CDR2 is YYREEE (reference sequence). The CDR3 DNA sequence: TGTGCCAGCAGCTTCCAGGGTTCAGACTATGGCTACACCTTC. It codes for CASSFQGSDYGYTF.